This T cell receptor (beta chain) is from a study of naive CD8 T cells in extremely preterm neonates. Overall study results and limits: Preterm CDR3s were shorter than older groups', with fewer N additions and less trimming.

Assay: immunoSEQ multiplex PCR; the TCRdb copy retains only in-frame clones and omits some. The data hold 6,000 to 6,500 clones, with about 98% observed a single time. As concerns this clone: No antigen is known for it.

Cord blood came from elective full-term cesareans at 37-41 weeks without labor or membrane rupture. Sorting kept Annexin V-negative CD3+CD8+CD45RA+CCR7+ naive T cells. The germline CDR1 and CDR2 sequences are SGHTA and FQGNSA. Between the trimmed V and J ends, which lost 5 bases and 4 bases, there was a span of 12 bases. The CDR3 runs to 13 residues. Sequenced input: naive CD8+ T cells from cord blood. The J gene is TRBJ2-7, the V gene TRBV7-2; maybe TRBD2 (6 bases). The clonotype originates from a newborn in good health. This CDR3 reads CASSPPGVYEQYF. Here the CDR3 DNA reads TGTGCCAGCAGCCCCCCGGGGGTGTACGAGCAGTACTTC.